The sequence of this T cell receptor beta chain was determined in a study of OX40 agonist ivuxolimab in advanced cancers. Overall study results and limits: Relative to CD4+ cells, CD8+ T cells on average had more expanded clones. Normalized T-cell clonal expansion was also low in some nonresponders.

CDR1 is KGHSH and CDR2 is LQKENI in the germline V gene. V was pared by 6 bases and J by 0 bases, with 4 bases of the junction left unmatched. This CDR3 has 15 residues. Comments on this clone: Its specificity is not known.

Generated by immunoSEQ multiplex PCR, the TCRdb table keeps only in-frame clones and is missing some. The top ten hold roughly 13% of the sample, which has 53,000 or so clones, 75% to 90% seen once. The chain employs TRBV18 and TRBJ2-5; 10 bases match TRBD2. Here the sequenced sample was CD4+ or CD8+ T cells sorted from blood, taken in a trial of the OX40 agonist ivuxolimab. The origin of this receptor is an adult with an advanced solid tumor such as melanoma, head and neck, liver or kidney cancer. In nucleotides, the CDR3 is TGTGCCAGCTCGGTAGCGGGAGGCCACCAAGAGACCCAGTACTTC. Protein sequence: CASSVAGGHQETQYF.